This entry is about one T cell receptor (beta chain). Germline loops: CDR1 MNHEY, CDR2 SMNVEV (reference sequence). This CDR3 has 14 residues. The V and J ends lost 6 bases and 7 bases respectively, with 18 bases between them. The library was built from 400 ng RNA with molecular barcoded adaptors for alpha/delta and beta/gamma chains. Using its own MiXCR run on the reads, TCRdb lists one record per CDR3 protein. The table lists tens of thousands of distinct CDR3 sequences, 12% to 15% of them singletons. This sample is part of a study of read filtering for tumor transcriptome and immune sequencing. Study at large: Among patients, some 17 were male and approximately 15 female, aged roughly 45 to 85 (mean around 66). RNA-seq yielded only roughly 75 to 1,300 TCR reads, IR-seq about 4 to 10.27 million.

V and J are TRBV27 and TRBJ1-2; D is uncertain. Sequencing used a population of CD138-negative cells sorted from bone marrow. This clonotype originated in a donor older than 35 with multiple myeloma. The CDR3 spells CASRLGSGGVGYTF. The CDR3 nucleotides read TGTGCCAGCAGACTGGGTTCCGGTGGGGTTGGCTACACCTTC.